Listed here are 15 T cell receptor beta chains from one sample, sequenced in a study of blood T cell repertoires in COVID-19 (dated by TCRdb to 2019 to 2021). The library was prepared using the immunoSEQ multiplex PCR assay. In TCRdb, the immuneACCESS table is reduced to in-frame sequences with V and J assigned. These tables do not hold every clone; where another copy was compared, an unresolved V gene accounts for under half, and the others remain unexplained. The sample table records about 340,000 clones; roughly 90% of these occur just once. Around 20% of the sample rests with the top ten. The sequencing input was PBMCs or T cells enriched from blood (not recorded which). Receptors originate from a woman aged 25 to 45 who had recovered from COVID-19.

This sequence joins TRBV3-1 (or the pseudogene TRBV3-2) and TRBJ2-3, with 9 positions matching TRBD1. The CDR3 runs to 15 residues. V lost 7 bases to trimming and J lost 3 bases; unmatched junction nucleotides: 8. The germline V gene encodes CDR1 LGHDT and CDR2 YNNKEL (reference sequence). Here the CDR3 DNA reads TGTGCCAGCACAGGGAGGACAGGGGCAACAGATACGCAGTATTTT. As protein: CASTGRTGATDTQYF.

This clone was recorded a few times. The chain couples TRBV7-9 to TRBJ2-2; D is unclear. Germline V gene data show CDR1 as SEHNR and CDR2 as FQNEAQ (reference sequence). The length of the CDR3 is 11 residues. Between the trimmed V and J ends, which lost 6 bases and 6 bases, there was a span of 5 bases. The CDR3 spells CASRASGELFF. The CDR3 bases are TGTGCCAGCAGAGCCTCCGGGGAGCTGTTTTTT.

The rearrangement uses TRBV5-5 and TRBJ1-2; a possible D gene is TRBD1 (5 bases). The length of the CDR3 is 14 residues. CDR1 and CDR2 from the germline V gene are SGHKS and YYEKEE (reference sequence). V lost 4 bases and J lost 4, with 14 bases in between. CDR3 protein: CASSHLQGSYGYTF. The CDR3 DNA is TGTGCCAGCAGCCACTTGCAGGGCAGCTATGGCTACACCTTC.

The J gene is TRBJ2-3, the V gene TRBV4-3; D is perhaps TRBD2 (6 bases). Germline CDR1 and CDR2: LGHNA and YSLEER. This CDR3 contains 17 residues. V dropped 0 bases and J dropped 4 bases, with 17 bases sitting between them. CDR3 residues: CASSQDPARDGSDTQYF. The DNA of the CDR3 is TGCGCCAGCAGCCAAGATCCGGCGCGGGACGGCTCAGATACGCAGTATTTT.

The chain has TRBV19 and TRBJ1-2, with TRBD1 matching 7 bases. Germline assignment: CDR1 LNHDA and CDR2 SQIVND (reference sequence). Unmatched junction bases numbered 4, after V lost 5 bases and J lost 4 bases. The length of the CDR3 is 13 residues. The CDR3 DNA follows: TGTGCCAGTAGTGGGACAGCGTCCTATGGCTACACCTTC. Its protein is CASSGTASYGYTF.

This clone has just one count. This chain connects TRBV27 to TRBJ1-6; TRBD1 might be the D (5 bases). V gave up 3 bases and J gave up 7 bases, with 10 bases separating them. The CDR3 consists of 14 residues. CDR1 and CDR2 from the germline V gene are MNHEY and SMNVEV (reference sequence). This chain's CDR3 is CASSFRDYNSPLHF. CDR3 DNA: TGTGCCAGCAGTTTCCGGGACTACAATTCACCCCTCCACTTT.

This rearrangement joins TRBV6-2 or TRBV6-3 to TRBJ1-5; D remains ambiguous. Trimming took 3 bases from V and 0 from J, leaving 6 bases between them. Per germline, CDR1 MNHEY and CDR2 SVGEGT. There are 14 residues in the CDR3. In nucleotides, the CDR3 is TGTGCCAGCAGTTATACATATAGCAATCAGCCCCAGCATTTT. The encoded protein is CASSYTYSNQPQHF.

This clone was counted a single time. The chain recombines TRBV19 with TRBJ2-1; no definite D call. Trimming pared 3 bases from V and 6 bases from J, leaving 6 bases between. The CDR3 runs to 12 residues. Per the germline V gene, CDR1 is LNHDA and CDR2 is SQIVND (reference sequence). CDR3 nucleotides: TGTGCCAGTAGTATTTTCGGCAATGAGCAGTTCTTC. The encoded protein is CASSIFGNEQFF.

The J gene is TRBJ2-2, the V gene TRBV19; TRBD1 might be the D (5 bases). The CDR3 contains 17 residues. From germline, CDR1 is LNHDA and CDR2 SQIVND (reference sequence). V gave up 4 bases and J gave up 4 bases, with 19 bases separating them. The CDR3 loop is CASSRSRGKGVTGELFF. The CDR3 coding sequence is TGTGCCAGTAGTAGAAGTAGGGGAAAAGGGGTCACCGGGGAGCTGTTTTTT.

The V and J genes are TRBV7-6 and TRBJ1-6; TRBD1 is a possible D gene (6 bases). Germline V lookup: CDR1 SGHVS, CDR2 FNYEAQ. Trimming removed 4 bases from V and 10 bases from J, with 11 bases in between. The CDR3 spans 13 residues. CDR3 nucleotide sequence: TGTGCCAGCAGCTATCGGACAGACTCACCCCTCCACTTT. Translated, it gives CASSYRTDSPLHF.

The chain recombines TRBV28 with TRBJ1-5; D not certain. V was pared by 5 bases and J by 7 bases, with 18 bases between. CDR1 and CDR2 (germline): MDHEN, SYDVKM. This CDR3 region has 15 residues. The CDR3 DNA sequence: TGTGCCAGCAGTAGTGTAGCGGGGTTCGGGCAGCCCCAGCATTTT. Its protein product is CASSSVAGFGQPQHF.

The chain carries TRBV13 and TRBJ2-7; the match to TRBD2 covers 13 bases. This CDR3 is 15 amino acids long. Germline CDR1 PRHDT, CDR2 FYEKMQ (reference sequence). Trimming took 4 bases from V and 4 from J; bases not matched to a gene: 4. The CDR3 nucleotides read TGTGCCAGCAGCTCAGGGACTAGCGGGGCTTACGAGCAGTACTTC. It specifies CASSSGTSGAYEQYF.

CDR3 in DNA: TGTGCCAGCACCCTAAAAGAGGAGCAGTACTTC. Its translation: CASTLKEEQYF. The gene calls are TRBV12-3 or TRBV12-4 and TRBJ2-7; unclear D gene. This CDR3 has 11 residues. Deletions cut 7 bases from V and 7 bases from J, with 11 bases between.

The gene calls are TRBV7-2 and TRBJ2-1; D unclear. The germline V and J ends were trimmed by 5 bases and 5 bases, with 10 bases remaining between them. Germline CDR1 reads SGHTA; CDR2 reads FQGNSA. This CDR3 is 13 amino acids long. CDR3 region: CASSPPPDNEQFF. Here the CDR3 DNA reads TGTGCCAGCAGCCCCCCTCCTGACAATGAGCAGTTCTTC.

The chain couples TRBV25-1 to TRBJ2-5; no reliable D call. Germline CDR1 MGHDK, CDR2 SYGVNS. The CDR3 is made up of 14 amino acids. Trimming removed 2 bases from V and 2 bases from J, with 9 bases in between. CDR3 region: CASSERTAQETQYF. The CDR3 region has the DNA TGTGCCAGCAGTGAACGCACAGCTCAAGAGACCCAGTACTTC. The full variable domain, its missing parts supplied by reference TRBV25-1 and TRBJ2-5, is EADIYQTPRYLVIGTGKKITLECSQTMGHDKMYWYQQDPGMELHLIHYSYGVNSTEKGDLSSESTVSRIRTEHFPLTLESARPSHTSQYLCASSERTAQETQYFGPGTRLLVL.